Sequencing of this T cell receptor beta chain was carried out in a study of shared clonotypes between healthy human individuals. Assay used: immunoSEQ multiplex PCR; TCRdb lists only in-frame clones, some missing. The repertoire has about 2.2 million clones, 85% to 95% of them found once; the top ten carry approximately 1.6%. CD45RO-negative, CCR7-selected cells formed the naive CD8 fraction, which excluded terminally differentiated effector memory CD45RA+ cells. Trimming cost V 5 bases and J 6 bases, with 11 bases left between them. The CDR3 spans 11 residues. Germline loops: CDR1 DFQATT, CDR2 SNEGSKA (reference sequence).

This chain links TRBV20-1 with TRBJ2-7; possible D gene TRBD1, 5 bases. Material: naive CD8+ T cells from PBMCs. This receptor was identified in a man aged 18 to 30 in good health. Some clones in this sample may be carry-over from other donors' samples. CDR3 loop: CSAGPTAEQYF. The CDR3 DNA sequence: TGCAGTGCTGGACCGACAGCCGAGCAGTACTTC.